The 5 T cell receptor beta chains presented below share a single source sample, sequenced in a study of cytomegalovirus exposure and HLA in healthy donors (TCRdb year 2017). Receptor amplification or capture employed the immunoSEQ multiplex PCR assay. For the multiplex PCR, a mixture combining 60 forward primers for TCR Vbeta segments and 13 reverse primers for TCR Jbeta segments was used. The clones in this table, taken by TCRdb from immuneACCESS, are in-frame only. Not every clone is retained; where verified, under half of the shortfall comes from an unresolved V gene, and the cause of the rest is unknown. The sample includes around 72,000 clones, with approximately 70% observed a single time. The ten largest account for 20% to 25% of the sample. Input material: PBMCs. Receptor source: a man aged 35-49 years in good health and CMV-seropositive.

In this sample, this clone turned up a few times. The chain couples TRBV7-9 to TRBJ2-5; 11 nucleotides line up with TRBD2. This CDR3 has 18 residues. Germline-derived CDR1 and CDR2 are SEHNR and FQNEAQ (reference sequence). V lost 5 bases, J lost 5 bases, and 16 bases stayed unmatched. The CDR3 DNA is TGTGCCAGCAGCCCAAAGGCCAGACTAGCGGGGATCAGGGAGACCCAGTACTTC. Encoded protein: CASSPKARLAGIRETQYF.

The chain is built from TRBV27 and TRBJ2-3, with 10 bases aligning to TRBD2. This CDR3 region has 15 residues. The germline V gene encodes CDR1 MNHEY and CDR2 SMNVEV (reference sequence). V lost 6 bases to trimming and J lost 2 bases; unmatched junction nucleotides: 5. CDR3 coding DNA: TGTGCCAGCAGCAACCTAGCGGGGGACACAGATACGCAGTATTTT. The encoded protein is CASSNLAGDTDTQYF.

The chain employs TRBV27 and TRBJ1-1; a possible D gene is TRBD1 (6 bases). The CDR3 is made up of 14 amino acids. CDR1 is MNHEY and CDR2 is SMNVEV in the germline V gene (reference sequence). V was clipped by 6 bases and J by 5 bases, with 16 bases between them. The CDR3 nucleotides are TGTGCCAGCAGCTTAATGGGGGCGGGTACTGAAGCTTTCTTT. This gives the protein CASSLMGAGTEAFF.

This clone has a handful of counts. The chain has TRBV5-8 and TRBJ1-1, with a weak D call TRBD1 (6 bases). V shed 5 bases and J shed 0 bases, with 14 bases lying between them. The V gene's germline CDR1 is SGHTS and CDR2 YDEGEE. The CDR3 sequence is 15 residues long. CDR3 region: CASSFQDRLNTEAFF. CDR3 nucleotides: TGTGCCAGCAGTTTTCAAGACAGGTTGAACACTGAAGCTTTCTTT.

V and J are TRBV7-8 and TRBJ2-2; no reliable D call. The CDR3 covers 13 residues. Germline V gene sequence: CDR1 SGHVS, CDR2 FQNEAQ. The germline V and J ends were trimmed by 0 bases and 6 bases, with 5 bases remaining between them. The CDR3 protein is CASSLAAAGELFF. The CDR3 coding sequence is TGTGCCAGCAGCTTAGCAGCCGCCGGGGAGCTGTTTTTT.